This T cell receptor beta chain was recorded in a study of CD8 T cells in Susac syndrome. The CDR3 has 14 amino acids. Germline trimming cut 6 bases from V and 6 bases from J; bases unmatched to any gene: 8. Looked up from germline, CDR1 is KGHSH and CDR2 is LQKENI. The sequenced target, TCR beta, came from blood CD8+ and CD4+ T cells. The authors reverse transcribed 0.5 to 1 ug RNA with random hexamers. A multiplex approach, immunoSEQ multiplex PCR, amplified TCR beta CDR3 across 54 Vbeta and 13 Jbeta. TCRdb redid the calling of the immunoSEQ multiplex PCR reads with MiXCR, one entry per CDR3 protein. This sample yields 120,000 or so distinct CDR3 sequences, of which 90% to 95% are seen a single time; around 0.2% belongs to the top ten.

The source material was CD8+ T cells from PBMCs. This clonotype was obtained from a human donor with Susac syndrome. The chain combines TRBV18 with TRBJ1-1; TRBD1 aligns across 9 bases. CDR3 sequence (DNA): TGTGCCAGCTCCCGGGACAGGGCTGGCGCTGAAGCTTTCTTT. Translated: CASSRDRAGAEAFF.